Sequencing of this TCR beta chain was carried out in a study of cytomegalovirus exposure and HLA in healthy donors. Broader study findings: A few chains linked to CMV were shown in vitro to be specific for CMV antigens. There were some 150 TCR beta chains listed as cytomegalovirus-associated.

Details on this clone: Antigen: not known.

Clones were read by immunoSEQ multiplex PCR, and TCRdb kept only the in-frame ones, dropping some. The repertoire holds around 56,000 clones, with 93% as singletons. This TCR was sampled from a woman aged 18 to 35 in good health and CMV-seropositive. The material sequenced was PBMCs.

CDR3 protein: CASKGTGDTGELFF. CDR3 nucleotide sequence: TGTGCCAGTAAAGGGACAGGGGACACCGGGGAGCTGTTTTTT. This chain links TRBV19 with TRBJ2-2; TRBD1 aligns across 10 bases. Unmatched junction bases numbered 2, after V lost 7 bases and J lost 3 bases. This CDR3 is built from 14 residues. Per the germline V gene, CDR1 is LNHDA and CDR2 is SQIVND (reference sequence). Looking up the rest from reference TRBV19 and TRBJ2-2 gives the full variable domain: DGGITQSPKYLFRKEGQNVTLSCEQNLNHDAMYWYRQDPGQGLRLIYYSQIVNDFQKGDIAEGYSVSREKKESFPLTVTSAQKNPTAFYLCASKGTGDTGELFFGEGSRLTVL.